A selection of T cell receptor beta chains follows, all from one sample in a study of T cell responses to AZD1222 COVID-19 vaccine. Measured with immunoSEQ multiplex PCR; TCRdb has only the in-frame clones, and not every one. The table includes approximately 200,000 clones, 75% to 90% detected once. The sequenced sample was peripheral blood, obtained on day 0 of MenACWY control vaccination. The source is an adult in good health. CDR3s include the opening cysteine and the closing phenylalanine or tryptophan. A D gene is named only where the DNA matches it firmly. Part of the rows lack a size; the others show once, few, many or a class for expanded clones.

TRBJ2-3	NA	14	TRBV5-4	NA	TGTGCCAGCAGCTTTTTGAGGAGCACAGATACGCAGTATTTT	CASSFLRSTDTQYF
TRBJ2-7	NA	13	TRBV27	NA	TGTGCCAGCAGGCCCGGGACAATCTACGAGCAGTACTTC	CASRPGTIYEQYF
TRBJ2-2	NA	14	TRBV2	NA	TGTGCCAGCAGTGATTCGAGTAACACCGGGGAGCTGTTTTTT	CASSDSSNTGELFF
TRBJ2-3	TRBD2	16	TRBV11-3	NA	TGTGCCAGCAGCTCAGGGCTAGCGGGGGTCACAGATACGCAGTATTTT	CASSSGLAGVTDTQYF
TRBJ1-4	NA	15	TRBV15	NA	TGTGCCACCAGCAGAGTGGGCAGCAAAACAGAAAAACTGTTTTTT	CATSRVGSKTEKLFF
TRBJ2-1	TRBD1	13	TRBV19	NA	TGTGCCAGTAGTAGACCCAGGGGGAATGAGCAGTTCTTC	CASSRPRGNEQFF
TRBJ2-7	NA	14	TRBV4-3	NA	TGCGCCAGCAGCCTCCAGGGTTACCCCTACGAGCAGTACTTC	CASSLQGYPYEQYF
TRBJ2-7	NA	13	TRBV6-2/TRBV6-3	NA	TGTGCCAGCAGTTTAGCTGGACCCTACGAGCAGTACTTC	CASSLAGPYEQYF
TRBJ2-2	NA	12	TRBV28	NA	TGTGCCAGCAGCCTGGGACTCGGGGAGCTGTTTTTT	CASSLGLGELFF
TRBJ1-1	NA	15	TRBV5-1	once	TGCGCCAGCAGCACGGGACGGACCATGAACACTGAAGCTTTCTTT	CASSTGRTMNTEAFF
TRBJ1-6	TRBD1	18	TRBV12-5	NA	TGTGCTAGTGGTTTAACAGGGGAATTAGGACCCTATAATTCACCCCTCCACTTT	CASGLTGELGPYNSPLHF
TRBJ2-3	NA	11	TRBV7-9	once	TGTGCCAGCAGCTTAGCAGATACGCAGTATTTT	CASSLADTQYF
TRBJ2-3	NA	13	TRBV15	NA	TGTGCCACCAGCAGAGATCTTTCAGATACGCAGTATTTT	CATSRDLSDTQYF
TRBJ1-2	NA	15	TRBV5-5	once	TGTGCCAGCAGCTTGTCCCCCGCGAGGGGTTATGGCTACACCTTC	CASSLSPARGYGYTF
TRBJ1-5	NA	14	TRBV4-3	few	TGCGCCAGCAGCCAAGATTGGGGTAATCAGCCCCAGCATTTT	CASSQDWGNQPQHF
TRBJ1-5	TRBD1	14	TRBV28	few	TGTGCCAGCAGTTTTACAGGGGCTAATCAGCCCCAGCATTTT	CASSFTGANQPQHF
TRBJ2-1	TRBD2	15	TRBV7-2	NA	TGTGCCAGCAGCTTAATACGGGGGGGAACAAATGAGCAGTTCTTC	CASSLIRGGTNEQFF
TRBJ2-2	TRBD1	16	TRBV5-4	NA	TGTGCCAGCAGACCCCGGGGTGAGGGGGCAACCGGGGAGCTGTTTTTT	CASRPRGEGATGELFF
TRBJ1-5	NA	11	TRBV28	NA	TGTGCCAGCAGTCCTAATCAGCCCCAGCATTTT	CASSPNQPQHF
TRBJ1-6	TRBD1	14	TRBV24-1	NA	TGTGCCACCAGTGCGGACAGGGAGGGTTCACCCCTCCACTTT	CATSADREGSPLHF